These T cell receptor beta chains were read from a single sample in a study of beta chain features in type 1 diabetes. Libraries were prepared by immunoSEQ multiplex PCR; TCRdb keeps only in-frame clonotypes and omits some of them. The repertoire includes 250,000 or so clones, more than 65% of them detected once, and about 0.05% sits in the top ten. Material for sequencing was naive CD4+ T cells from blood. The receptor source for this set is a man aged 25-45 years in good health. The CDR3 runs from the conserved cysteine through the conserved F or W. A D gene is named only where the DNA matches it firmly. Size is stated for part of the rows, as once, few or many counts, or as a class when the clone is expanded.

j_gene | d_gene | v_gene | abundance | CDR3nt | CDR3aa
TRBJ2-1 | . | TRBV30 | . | TGTGCCTGGAGTGGGGGCCCGGATGAGCAGTTCTTC | CAWSGGPDEQFF
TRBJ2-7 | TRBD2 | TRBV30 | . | TGTGCCTGGAGTGAATCTAGCGGGGGGATATACGAGCAGTACTTC | CAWSESSGGIYEQYF
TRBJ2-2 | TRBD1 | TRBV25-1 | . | TGTGCCAGCGCCGGGGACAGGAACACCGGGGAGCTGTTTTTT | CASAGDRNTGELFF
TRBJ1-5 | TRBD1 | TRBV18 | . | TGTGCCAGCTCACCCTCGGGACAGAGAAATCAGCCCCAGCATTTT | CASSPSGQRNQPQHF
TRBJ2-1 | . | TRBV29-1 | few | TGCAGCGTTGACTTCTACAATGAGCAGTTCTTC | CSVDFYNEQFF
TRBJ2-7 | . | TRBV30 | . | TGTGCCTGGAGTAGAGGCTCTGGGTACGAGCAGTACTTC | CAWSRGSGYEQYF
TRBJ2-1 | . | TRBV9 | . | TGTGCCAGCAGCGCTAGACCAGGGGTCGATGAGCAGTTCTTC | CASSARPGVDEQFF
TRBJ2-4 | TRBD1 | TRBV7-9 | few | TGTGCCAGCAGCTTAGTCTACAGGGGAGAAGCCAAAAACATTCAGTACTTC | CASSLVYRGEAKNIQYF
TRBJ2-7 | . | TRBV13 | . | TGTGCCAGCAGCCCCCCGCAGGGCTCGGTTGAGCAGTACTTC | CASSPPQGSVEQYF
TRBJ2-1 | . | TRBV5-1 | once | TGCGCCAGCAGCTTGGCCCTAGATGAGCAGTTCTTC | CASSLALDEQFF
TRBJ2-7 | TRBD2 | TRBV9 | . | TGTGCCAGCAAGGGGACTAGCGGGAAATCCTACGAGCAGTACTTC | CASKGTSGKSYEQYF